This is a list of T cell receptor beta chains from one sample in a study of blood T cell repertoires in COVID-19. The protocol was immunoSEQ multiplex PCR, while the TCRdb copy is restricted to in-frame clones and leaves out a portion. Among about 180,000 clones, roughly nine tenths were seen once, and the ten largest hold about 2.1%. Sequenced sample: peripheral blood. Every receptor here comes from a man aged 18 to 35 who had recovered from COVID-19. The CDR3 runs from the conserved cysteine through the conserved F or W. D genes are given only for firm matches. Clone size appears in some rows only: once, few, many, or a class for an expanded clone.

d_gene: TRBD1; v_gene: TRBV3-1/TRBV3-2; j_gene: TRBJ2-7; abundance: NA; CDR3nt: TGTGCCAGCAGCCAACGAGACAGGGCCTACGAGCAGTACTTC; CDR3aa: CASSQRDRAYEQYF
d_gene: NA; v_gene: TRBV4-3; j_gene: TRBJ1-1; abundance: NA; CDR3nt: TGCGCCAGCAGCGTCCAGGCCGACATGAACACTGAAGCTTTCTTT; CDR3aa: CASSVQADMNTEAFF
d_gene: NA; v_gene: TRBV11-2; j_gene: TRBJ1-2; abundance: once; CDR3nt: TGTGCCAGCAGCTTAGTCCCTGGGCATGGCTACACCTTC; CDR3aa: CASSLVPGHGYTF
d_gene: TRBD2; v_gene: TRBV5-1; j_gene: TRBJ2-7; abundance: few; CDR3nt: TGCGCCAGCAGCCAATCGACAGCGGGAGAGCAGTACTTC; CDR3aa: CASSQSTAGEQYF
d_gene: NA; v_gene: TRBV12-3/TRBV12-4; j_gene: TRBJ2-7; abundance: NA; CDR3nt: TGTGCCAGCAGCCTCGGGGTGGGACAGTACTTC; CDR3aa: CASSLGVGQYF
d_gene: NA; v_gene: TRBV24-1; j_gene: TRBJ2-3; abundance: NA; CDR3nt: TGTGCCACCAGTGACCCCTCCACAGATACGCAGTATTTT; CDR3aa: CATSDPSTDTQYF
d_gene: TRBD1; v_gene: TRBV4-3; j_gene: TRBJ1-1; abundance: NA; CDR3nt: TGCGCCAGCAGCCAAGACCAGGGGGCGAAAACTGAAGCTTTCTTT; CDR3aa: CASSQDQGAKTEAFF
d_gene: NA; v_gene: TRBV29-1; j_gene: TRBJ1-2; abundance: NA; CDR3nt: TGCAGCGTAAACGGGGATACAAGGGGGATCTATGGCTACACCTTC; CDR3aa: CSVNGDTRGIYGYTF
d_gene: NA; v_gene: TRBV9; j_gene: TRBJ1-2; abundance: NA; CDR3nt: TGTGCCAGCAGCGTTAACCAAGGTGAGGGTGGCTACACCTTC; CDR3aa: CASSVNQGEGGYTF
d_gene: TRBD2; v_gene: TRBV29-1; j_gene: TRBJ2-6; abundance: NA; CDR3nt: TGCAGCGGAAAGGTTGCGGGAGTCGGTGGGGCCAACGTCCTGACTTTC; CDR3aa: CSGKVAGVGGANVLTF
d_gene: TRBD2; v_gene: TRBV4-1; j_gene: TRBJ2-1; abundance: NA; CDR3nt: TGCGCCAGCAGCCAAGCCCCGGGACTACCCAATGAGCAGTTCTTC; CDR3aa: CASSQAPGLPNEQFF
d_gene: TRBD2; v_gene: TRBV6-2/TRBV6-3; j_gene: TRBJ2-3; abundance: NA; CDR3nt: TGTGCCAGCAGTTACTTGGGCGGGAGACCCACAGATACGCAGTATTTT; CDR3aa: CASSYLGGRPTDTQYF
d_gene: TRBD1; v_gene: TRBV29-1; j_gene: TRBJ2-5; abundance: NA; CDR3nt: TGCAGCCTCGTCGTACAGGGGTCGCCTCAAGAGACCCAGTACTTC; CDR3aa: CSLVVQGSPQETQYF
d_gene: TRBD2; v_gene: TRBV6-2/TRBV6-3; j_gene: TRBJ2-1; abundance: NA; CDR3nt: TGTGCCAGCAGTATGGGCACTAGCGGAATATACAATGAGCAGTTCTTC; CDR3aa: CASSMGTSGIYNEQFF
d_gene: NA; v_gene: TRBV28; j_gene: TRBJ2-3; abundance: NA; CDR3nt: TGTGCCAGCAGCATCTTCCCGGGGACATCAGAAGTAGGGCAGTATTTT; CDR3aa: CASSIFPGTSEVGQYF
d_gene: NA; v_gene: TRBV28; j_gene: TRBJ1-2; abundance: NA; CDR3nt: TGTGCCAGCAGTTTTAGGAACAGGGCGGGCTACACCTTC; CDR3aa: CASSFRNRAGYTF
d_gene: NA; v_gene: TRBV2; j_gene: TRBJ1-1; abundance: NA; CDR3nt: TGTGCCAGCAGTGACCAGGCGAACACTGAAGCTTTCTTT; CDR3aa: CASSDQANTEAFF
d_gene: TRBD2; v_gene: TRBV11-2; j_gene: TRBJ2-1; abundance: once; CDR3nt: TGTGCCAGCAGCCCTAATCCAAGCGGGAGGGGGTCAAATGAGCAGTTCTTC; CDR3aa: CASSPNPSGRGSNEQFF
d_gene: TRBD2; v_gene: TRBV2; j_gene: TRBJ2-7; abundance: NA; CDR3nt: TGTGCCAGCAGTGTTTGGGGACTAGCGACCGAGCAGTACTTC; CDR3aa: CASSVWGLATEQYF
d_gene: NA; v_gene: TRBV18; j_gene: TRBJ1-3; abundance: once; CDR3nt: TGTGCCAGCTCACCAATGCAGGGCGACACGTCCTCTGGAAACACCATATATTTT; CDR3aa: CASSPMQGDTSSGNTIYF
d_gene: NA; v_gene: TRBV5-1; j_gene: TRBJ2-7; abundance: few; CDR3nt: TGCGCCAGCAGCTTCGAGGGACATCCTTCCTACGAGCAGTACTTC; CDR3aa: CASSFEGHPSYEQYF
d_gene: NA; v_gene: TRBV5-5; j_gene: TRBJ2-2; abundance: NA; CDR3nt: TGTGCCAGCAGTGGTATCAGGGCCGGGGAGCTGTTTTTT; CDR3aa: CASSGIRAGELFF